This note documents a single T cell receptor (beta chain) sequence. As yet, its antigen is unknown. J gave up 5 bases and V 4 bases, and 5 bases lay outside the gene matches. The CDR3 consists of 16 residues. The germline CDR1 and CDR2 sequences are LGHDT and YNNKEL (reference sequence). Quantitative 5'-RACE with molecular barcodes was used to make the TCR beta libraries. One entry per CDR3 protein results from TCRdb running MiXCR on the 5' RACE reads. Here the sample spans a few hundred thousand distinct CDR3 sequences, 20% being singletons. These data originate in a study of CD8 T cells in ankylosing spondylitis. Whole-study results and caveats: Characteristic of ankylosing spondylitis blood, it appeared, was a TCR beta motif comprising several highly homologous variants. A CD8+ phenotype characterized the disease-linked clones, which were relatively rare in peripheral blood.

The clonotype was recovered from a male donor with ankylosing spondylitis or in good health (not recorded which). The sequenced sample consisted of blood, either unsorted or a sorted T cell fraction (not recorded which). This sequence joins TRBV3-1 and TRBJ2-1; 13 bases map to TRBD2. The CDR3 loop is CASSRRTSGSNNEQFF. The DNA for the CDR3 is TGTGCCAGCAGCCGAAGGACTAGCGGGAGTAACAATGAGCAGTTCTTC.